This T cell receptor beta chain was profiled in a study of tumor and adjacent non-tumor tissue in lung cancer. Study-level background: Stage I to III disease affected about nine men and 5 women aged about 30 to 76.

No cell sorting was done before RNA was extracted from the tissue. The normal lung tissue was taken more than 3 cm from the tumor edge. A single count supports this clonotype. The library came from three nested PCR rounds adapted from ARM-PCR protocols. TCRdb redid the calling of the multiplex PCR reads with MiXCR, one entry per CDR3 protein. The data contain about 100,000 distinct CDR3 sequences, approximately 60% of them seen just once; the ten biggest clones take up about 19%. With 6 bases clipped from V and 2 bases from J, the junction kept 4 bases outside the gene matches. The CDR3 contains 14 residues. The V gene's germline CDR1 is MNHEY and CDR2 SVGEGT.

Sequencing used distant non-tumor lung tissue. The chain recombines TRBV6-2 or TRBV6-3 with TRBJ2-3, with 8 bases lining up with TRBD2. The sequence derives from a man aged 25-40 years with non-small cell lung cancer. The CDR3 loop is CASSYGRDTDTQYF. The CDR3 nucleotides read TGTGCCAGCAGCTACGGGAGGGACACAGATACGCAGTATTTT.